This T cell receptor beta chain was obtained from a study of blood T cell repertoires in COVID-19. Study in general: Whether acute or convalescent, the COVID-19 samples came from the United States, Italy and Spain.

In the source study's methods: Cell counts per sample came from amplifying reference gene primers. Sequencing was performed with immunoSEQ multiplex PCR; in TCRdb, only in-frame clones are kept and a portion is missing. The DNA gave D and trimming, while V, J and clone size come from that table. The data hold roughly 120,000 clones, with 82% observed a single time. The CDR3 length is 17 residues. Germline assignment: CDR1 WNHNN and CDR2 SYGVQD (reference sequence). With V trimmed by 9 bases and J by 0 bases, 6 bases remained unmatched. This sequence originates from an older woman with acute or convalescent COVID-19. Source material: peripheral blood. The chain uses TRBV10-1 and TRBJ2-4; the match to TRBD2 covers 15 bases. The DNA for the CDR3 is TGCGCCAGTCCGGGACTAGCGGGGGGTAGAGCCAAAAACATTCAGTACTTC. It is translated as CASPGLAGGRAKNIQYF.